The 28 T cell receptor beta chains below all came from one sample that was sequenced in a study of identifying expanded T cells in peripheral blood. Some clones are missing from TCRdb's copy, which holds only in-frame ones; the method was immunoSEQ multiplex PCR. The table lists around 75,000 clones, about nine tenths of them singletons. Sequenced input: blood. Source of these receptors: a person aged 18-70 years in good health.

The gene calls are TRBV10-3 and TRBJ1-2, with D tentatively TRBD1 (5 bases). The V gene lost 6 bases and the J gene lost 5 bases, with 34 bases spanning the gap. This CDR3 has 20 residues. The germline V gene encodes CDR1 ENHRY and CDR2 SYGVKD. For the CDR3, the DNA is TGTGCCATCAGCGAAAGCGTCCAGGGAGCGCGGGCCACACCTAGATATGGCTACACCTTC. Translating gives CAISESVQGARATPRYGYTF.

This clone was observed once. The V and J genes are TRBV4-3 and TRBJ1-2; tentative D call: TRBD1 (5 bases). Germline values: CDR1 LGHNA, CDR2 YSLEER. The CDR3 length is 15 residues. Trimming shortened V by 5 bases and J by 0 bases, and 13 bases separated the two germline ends. This CDR3 is CASSLEGYSNYGYTF. In nucleotides, the CDR3 is TGCGCCAGCAGCTTGGAGGGGTACTCTAACTATGGCTACACCTTC.

The chain links TRBV15 to TRBJ2-5; D is perhaps TRBD1 or TRBD2 (6 bases each). The CDR3 consists of 17 residues. The V end lost 1 base, the J end lost 4 bases, and 19 bases lay between the germline ends. Germline loops: CDR1 LNHNV, CDR2 YYDKDF (reference sequence). Here the CDR3 DNA reads TGTGCCACCAGCAGAGTAAGGGGGGTGGTGAGAGGAGAGACCCAGTACTTC. This codes for CATSRVRGVVRGETQYF.

The chain uses TRBV5-4 and TRBJ2-3; possibly TRBD2 for D (6 bases). The CDR3 sequence is 16 residues long. The germline V gene encodes CDR1 SGHNT and CDR2 YYREEE (reference sequence). V lost 4 bases and J lost 3, with 18 bases in between. The CDR3 reads CASSPYGRMLTDTQYF. As DNA, the CDR3 is TGTGCCAGCAGCCCCTACGGGAGAATGTTGACAGATACGCAGTATTTT.

V usage is TRBV6-6 and J usage is TRBJ2-1, with 9 bases fitting TRBD1. CDR3 length: 14 amino acids. CDR1 and CDR2 from the germline V gene are MNHNY and SVGAGI (reference sequence). Trimming cost V 4 bases and J 7 bases; bases outside gene matches: 5. As DNA, the CDR3 is TGTGCCAGCAGTTGGCGGGACAGGGAGAATGAGCAGTTCTTC. Protein product: CASSWRDRENEQFF.

This chain links TRBV2 with TRBJ1-6; D gene ambiguous. Germline V lookup: CDR1 SNHLY, CDR2 FYNNEI. Between the trimmed V and J ends, which lost 2 bases and 5 bases, there was a span of 13 bases. The CDR3 runs to 16 residues. The CDR3 sequence: CASSENGNGNNSPLHF. CDR3 nucleotides: TGTGCCAGCAGTGAAAACGGAAACGGAAATAATTCACCCCTCCACTTT.

The count of this clone is one. CDR3 coding DNA: TGCGCCAGCAGCCAAGCTAACAGGGGTCAGTCTGAAGCTTTCTTT. It is translated as CASSQANRGQSEAFF. J is TRBJ1-1 and V is TRBV4-1, with TRBD1 matching 7 bases. This CDR3 is built from 15 residues. J was trimmed by 6 bases and V by 1 base; bases with no gene match: 8. CDR1 is MGHRA and CDR2 is YSYEKL in the germline V gene.

This clone has a single count. The chain combines TRBV7-9 with TRBJ2-7, with 7 positions matching TRBD2. The CDR3 runs to 17 residues. V shed 3 bases and J 2 bases; nucleotides not matched to a gene: 13. CDR1 is SEHNR, CDR2 FQNEAQ, per germline (reference sequence). Here the CDR3 DNA reads TGTGCCAGCAGCTTTTTATCTGATAGCGGGTACGCCTACGAGCAGTACTTC. Amino acid sequence: CASSFLSDSGYAYEQYF. Looking up the rest from reference TRBV7-9 and TRBJ2-7 gives the full variable domain: DTGVSQNPRHKITKRGQNVTFRCDPISEHNRLYWYRQTLGQGPEFLTYFQNEAQLEKSRLLSDRFSAERPKGSFSTLEIQRTEQGDSAMYLCASSFLSDSGYAYEQYFGPGTRLTVT.

This clone has only one observation. The CDR3 region is CASSDSSYEQYF. CDR3 nucleotides: TGTGCCAGCTCCGATAGCTCCTACGAGCAGTACTTC. V and J are TRBV18 and TRBJ2-7; D gene uncertain. The germline V gene encodes CDR1 KGHSH and CDR2 LQKENI. Trimming stripped 6 bases from V and 0 bases from J, with 6 bases between. CDR3 length: 12 residues.

J is TRBJ2-5 and V is TRBV6-5; D may be TRBD1 or TRBD2 (6 bases each). The V gene's germline CDR1 is MNHEY and CDR2 SVGAGI. The CDR3 loop spans 13 amino acids. Trimming took 2 bases from V and 4 from J, leaving 8 bases between them. CDR3 loop: CASSYEGGETQYF. DNA for the CDR3: TGTGCCAGCAGTTACGAGGGGGGAGAGACCCAGTACTTC.

The rearrangement joins TRBV5-4 to TRBJ2-2, with 9 bases aligning to TRBD2. CDR1 and CDR2 from the germline V gene are SGHNT and YYREEE (reference sequence). Trimming at V came to 3 bases and at J to 6 bases, leaving 9 bases not matched to a gene. The CDR3 is 16 amino acids. The DNA of the CDR3 is TGTGCCAGCAGCTCTGTGGGTAGCGGGGGTCCCGGGGAGCTGTTTTTT. Translated, it gives CASSSVGSGGPGELFF.

The rearrangement uses TRBV9 and TRBJ1-6; 10 nucleotides match TRBD1. This CDR3 comprises 15 residues. The germline V gene encodes CDR1 SGDLS and CDR2 YYNGEE. Trimming cost V 3 bases and J 6 bases; bases outside gene matches: 3. CDR3 bases: TGTGCCAGCAGCGCAGGGACAGGGGCTAATTCACCCCTCCACTTT. This translates into CASSAGTGANSPLHF.

Note on this clone: An end of the junction differs from the germline gene, which may be a read error. V usage is TRBV6-1 and J usage is TRBJ2-1; the match to TRBD2 covers 8 bases. The CDR3 is 15 residues long. The V gene's germline CDR1 is MNHNS and CDR2 SASEGT. CDR3 sequence (DNA): TGTGCCAGCAGCGAAGCGGGAGCCCCCTACAATGAGCAGTTCTTC. Translated, it gives CASSEAGAPYNEQFF.

The V and J genes are TRBV18 and TRBJ1-2; D not certain. In germline, CDR1 is KGHSH, CDR2 LQKENI. Trimming cost V 1 base and J 4 bases, with 25 bases left between them. The CDR3 has 19 amino acids. Here the CDR3 DNA reads TGTGCCAGCTCACCACGAACCCTTCTCTCGAGTCTCGGGTCCTATGGCTACACCTTC. This gives the protein CASSPRTLLSSLGSYGYTF. The full variable domain, completed using reference TRBV18 and TRBJ1-2, is NAGVMQNPRHLVRRRGQEARLRCSPMKGHSHVYWYRQLPEEGLKFMVYLQKENIIDESGMPKERFSAEFPKEGPSILRIQQVVRGDSAAYFCASSPRTLLSSLGSYGYTFGSGTRLTVV.

The chain joins TRBV7-2 to TRBJ2-2, with 14 bases fitting TRBD2. Unmatched junction bases numbered 7, after V lost 5 bases and J lost 8 bases. CDR1 is SGHTA and CDR2 is FQGNSA in the germline V gene. The CDR3 length is 16 residues. As DNA, the CDR3 is TGTGCCAGCAGCCTAGGGACTAGCGGGAGTGTAGGGGAGCTGTTTTTT. It is translated as CASSLGTSGSVGELFF.

The V gene is TRBV21-1, the J gene TRBJ2-7; TRBD1 is the table's D call, not checked against the DNA. TRBV21-1 is recorded as a pseudogene. This CDR3 has 17 amino acids. CDR3 DNA sequence: TGTGCCAGCAGCAAAGTGATCGGGACAGGGGAGTCCTACGAGCAGTACTTC. As protein: CASSKVIGTGESYEQYF.

CDR3 in DNA: TGTGCCAGCAGTGGGACTGGGGATCAGCCCCAGCATTTT. Its protein is CASSGTGDQPQHF. The chain employs TRBV2 and TRBJ1-5; D is ambiguous. The CDR3 length is 13 residues. Germline V gene data show CDR1 as SNHLY and CDR2 as FYNNEI. Trimming took off 4 bases at V and 5 bases at J, with 9 bases between the two ends.

The chain links TRBV6-5 to TRBJ1-1; D gene ambiguous. The V gene lost 5 bases and the J gene lost 1 base, with 8 bases spanning the gap. Germline V CDR1 and CDR2: MNHEY, SVGAGI. The CDR3 sequence is 13 residues long. The chain's CDR3 is CASSILENTEAFF. The CDR3 nucleotides read TGTGCCAGCAGTATACTAGAGAACACTGAAGCTTTCTTT.

This clone was seen more than once but under ten times. The chain links TRBV5-1 to TRBJ1-2; tentative D call: TRBD1 (5 bases). The CDR3 has 14 residues. CDR1 SGHRS and CDR2 YFSETQ come from the germline V gene. V was shortened by 0 bases and J by 4 bases, with 10 bases between the two germline ends. This CDR3 is CASSLEQGLYGYTF. Here the CDR3 DNA reads TGCGCCAGCAGCTTGGAGCAGGGCCTCTATGGCTACACCTTC.

Remarks on this clone: A much larger clone differs from this one at a single base, so this may be a read error. The same CDR3 can be traced to other DNA sequences in this sample. Here the CDR3 DNA reads TGTGCCAGCAGAGAAGACACTGAAGCTTTCTTT. Translated, it gives CASREDTEAFF. The V and J genes are TRBV25-1 and TRBJ1-1, with D unclear. CDR3 length: 11 amino acids. Germline V gene lookup returns CDR1 MGHDK and CDR2 SYGVNS. Trimming shortened V by 6 bases and J by 3 bases, and 5 bases separated the two germline ends.

The V gene is TRBV28, the J gene TRBJ2-1, with 7 bases identical to TRBD2. Germline V gives CDR1 MDHEN, CDR2 SYDVKM. With V trimmed by 8 bases and J by 6 bases, 13 bases remained unmatched. This CDR3 is built from 15 residues. CDR3 loop: CASLRGRGSLNEQFF. In DNA, the CDR3 is TGTGCCAGCCTAAGGGGTCGCGGGAGTCTCAATGAGCAGTTCTTC.

The chain is built from TRBV11-2 and TRBJ2-3; D uncertain. The germline V and J ends were trimmed by 5 bases and 2 bases, with 8 bases remaining between them. The germline V gene encodes CDR1 SGHAT and CDR2 FQNNGV. This CDR3 spans 13 amino acids. The DNA of the CDR3 is TGTGCCAGCAGCCCATTACTCACAGATACGCAGTATTTT. Encoded protein: CASSPLLTDTQYF. Full variable domain (missing parts from reference TRBV11-2 and TRBJ2-3): EAGVAQSPRYKIIEKRQSVAFWCNPISGHATLYWYQQILGQGPKLLIQFQNNGVVDDSQLPKDRFSAERLKGVDSTLKIQPAKLEDSAVYLCASSPLLTDTQYFGPGTRLTVL.

This chain connects TRBV7-2 to TRBJ2-3, with TRBD1 matching over 7 bases. CDR1 and CDR2 from the germline V gene are SGHTA and FQGNSA. There are 15 residues in the CDR3. J gave up 2 bases and V 3 bases, and 5 bases lay outside the gene matches. CDR3 sequence (DNA): TGTGCCAGCAGCTTTCTGGACAGGTTCACAGATACGCAGTATTTT. Translated, it gives CASSFLDRFTDTQYF. The full variable domain, its missing parts supplied by reference TRBV7-2 and TRBJ2-3, is GAGVSQSPSNKVTEKGKDVELRCDPISGHTALYWYRQSLGQGLEFLIYFQGNSAPDKSGLPSDRFSAERTGGSVSTLTIQRTQQEDSAVYLCASSFLDRFTDTQYFGPGTRLTVL.

The rearrangement joins TRBV29-1 to TRBJ2-6; D gene ambiguous. V was cut by 5 bases and J by 4 bases, with 15 bases left in between. The CDR3 extends over 15 amino acids. Germline V gives CDR1 SQVTM, CDR2 ANQGSEA. CDR3 nucleotides: TGCAGCGTTAGTAGAGGAATGGGAGGGGCCAACGTCCTGACTTTC. Its translation is CSVSRGMGGANVLTF.

The genes are TRBV5-1 and TRBJ1-1; D remains unclear. CDR3 length: 14 residues. The germline gives CDR1 SGHRS, CDR2 YFSETQ. V gave up 2 bases and J gave up 1 base, with 9 bases separating them. CDR3: CASSFVEPNTEAFF. The CDR3 region has the DNA TGCGCCAGCAGCTTTGTAGAGCCGAACACTGAAGCTTTCTTT.

J is TRBJ2-7 and V is TRBV7-9; the D gene could be TRBD1 or TRBD2 (5 bases each). The germline V gene encodes CDR1 SEHNR and CDR2 FQNEAQ (reference sequence). The CDR3 contains 13 residues. Between the trimmed V and J ends, which lost 3 bases and 2 bases, there was a span of 8 bases. The CDR3 loop is CASSFGGAYEQYF. The DNA of the CDR3 is TGTGCCAGCAGCTTTGGGGGAGCCTACGAGCAGTACTTC.

This chain uses TRBV18 with TRBJ1-3; D ambiguous. The CDR3 spans 17 residues. Germline assignment: CDR1 KGHSH and CDR2 LQKENI. Trimming removed 6 bases at V and 0 bases at J, with 18 bases between. Written as DNA, the CDR3 is TGTGCCAGCTCGCCCACCCGGCAGATGGGCTCTGGAAACACCATATATTTT. Residues: CASSPTRQMGSGNTIYF.

The chain couples TRBV7-8 to TRBJ1-1, with D tentatively TRBD1 (5 bases). Trimming cost V 5 bases and J 0 bases, with 10 bases left between them. Germline V gives CDR1 SGHVS, CDR2 FQNEAQ. This CDR3 spans 14 amino acids. The CDR3 bases are TGTGCCAGCAGCCCTGGGGGGATGAACACTGAAGCTTTCTTT. Its translation: CASSPGGMNTEAFF.